A selection of T cell receptor beta chains follows, all from one sample in a study of cytomegalovirus exposure and HLA in healthy donors. Here immunoSEQ multiplex PCR was the method, and the copy in TCRdb shows in-frame clones only, minus some. The sample lists over 150,000 clones; roughly 80% were seen once. The specimen was PBMCs. The receptors originated from a male donor in good health and CMV-seronegative. The CDR3 runs from the conserved cysteine through the conserved F or W. D genes are given only for firm matches. Only some rows state a clone size, as once, few, many or a class for expanded clones.

cdr3_length,d_call,j_call,clone_size,v_call,cdr3_aa,cdr3_nt
13,-,TRBJ1-1,-,TRBV29-1,CSVDRGTNTEAFF,TGCAGCGTTGACCGGGGAACTAACACTGAAGCTTTCTTT
17,TRBD2,TRBJ2-2,-,TRBV2,CASKGLAGGGHTGELFF,TGTGCCAGCAAGGGACTAGCGGGGGGAGGGCATACCGGGGAGCTGTTTTTT
14,-,TRBJ1-2,-,TRBV5-1,CASSLRRLGEGYTF,TGCGCCAGCAGCTTGAGACGTCTCGGAGAGGGCTACACCTTC
18,TRBD2,TRBJ2-5,-,TRBV7-8,CASSLTGTSGRGWETQYF,TGTGCCAGCAGCTTAACTGGGACTAGCGGGAGAGGCTGGGAGACCCAGTACTTC
15,TRBD1,TRBJ2-7,-,TRBV28,CASSGSGTGSYEQYF,TGTGCCAGCAGTGGCTCCGGGACAGGGTCCTACGAGCAGTACTTC
14,-,TRBJ2-7,-,TRBV5-4,CASSPPISPYEQYF,TGTGCCAGCAGCCCGCCGATAAGCCCCTACGAGCAGTACTTC
10,-,TRBJ1-2,few,TRBV7-9,CSSSLQGYTF,TGTTCCAGCAGCCTCCAGGGCTACACCTTC
15,TRBD1,TRBJ1-2,-,TRBV5-4,CASGNRDRGFYGYTF,TGTGCCAGCGGTAACCGGGACAGGGGGTTCTATGGCTACACCTTC
16,TRBD2,TRBJ2-5,-,TRBV25-1,CASSENLAAIQETQYF,TGTGCCAGCAGTGAAAACCTAGCGGCAATTCAAGAGACCCAGTACTTC
17,TRBD2,TRBJ2-1,-,TRBV5-4,CASSWGTGTSGYNEQFF,TGTGCCAGCAGCTGGGGCACCGGGACTAGCGGCTACAATGAGCAGTTCTTC
15,-,TRBJ1-5,-,TRBV5-8,CASSLRLGGNQPQHF,TGTGCCAGCAGCCTGCGTTTGGGAGGCAATCAGCCCCAGCATTTT
14,TRBD1,TRBJ1-2,-,TRBV6-5,CASTERQGREGYTF,TGTGCCAGCACCGAACGACAGGGGCGGGAGGGCTACACCTTC
15,TRBD2,TRBJ2-3,-,TRBV5-4,CASSLGSSGVDTQYF,TGTGCCAGCAGCTTGGGTTCTAGCGGTGTAGATACGCAGTATTTT
14,-,TRBJ2-7,-,TRBV6-5,CASSYRDTNYEQYF,TGTGCCAGCAGCTACAGGGACACAAACTACGAGCAGTACTTC
14,TRBD2,TRBJ2-7,-,TRBV5-4,CASSLGLAGDEQYF,TGTGCCAGCAGCCTCGGGCTAGCGGGGGACGAGCAGTACTTC
16,-,TRBJ1-2,-,TRBV4-1,CASSVVLGRDFYGYTF,TGCGCCAGCAGCGTCGTCCTCGGCCGAGACTTCTATGGCTACACCTTC
14,-,TRBJ2-1,-,TRBV14,CASSQDRGANEQFF,TGTGCCAGCAGCCAAGACAGGGGTGCCAATGAGCAGTTCTTC
17,TRBD1,TRBJ1-5,-,TRBV5-5,CASSQGTARNRNQPQHF,TGTGCCAGCAGCCAAGGGACAGCACGAAATAGGAATCAGCCCCAGCATTTT
14,-,TRBJ2-7,-,TRBV7-9,CASKVSGSSYEQYF,TGTGCCAGCAAAGTGTCCGGTAGCTCCTACGAGCAGTACTTC
11,-,TRBJ1-1,-,TRBV7-9,CASSLSGNAFF,TGTGCCAGCAGCTTATCAGGGAACGCTTTCTTT
15,TRBD1,TRBJ1-1,-,TRBV7-9,CASSQAGGLNTEAFF,TGTGCCAGCAGCCAAGCAGGGGGACTGAACACTGAAGCTTTCTTT
13,-,TRBJ2-4,few,TRBV9,CASSAYRVDIQYF,TGTGCCAGCAGCGCCTACAGGGTTGACATTCAGTACTTC
11,-,TRBJ2-4,-,TRBV28,CASSSKNIQYF,TGTGCCAGCAGTTCGAAAAACATTCAGTACTTC
16,-,TRBJ1-6,-,TRBV21-1,CASSAGARGPHSPLHF,TGTGCCAGCAGCGCAGGAGCCAGGGGGCCTCATTCACCCCTCCACTTT
15,TRBD1,TRBJ1-1,-,TRBV5-1,CASSHGQGMNTEAFF,TGCGCCAGCAGCCACGGACAGGGGATGAACACTGAAGCTTTCTTT
9,-,TRBJ1-5,few,TRBV27,CATGQPQHF,TGTGCCACCGGTCAGCCCCAGCATTTT
15,TRBD2,TRBJ2-1,few,TRBV6-4,CASRTIAGAYNEQFF,TGTGCCAGCAGAACCATAGCGGGGGCCTACAATGAGCAGTTCTTC
15,TRBD1,TRBJ2-1,-,TRBV6-6,CASSFPGQEYNEQFF,TGTGCCAGCAGCTTTCCGGGACAGGAATACAATGAGCAGTTCTTC
17,-,TRBJ2-1,-,TRBV7-6,CASSSQLSGLSYNEQFF,TGTGCCAGCAGCTCACAACTCAGCGGCCTCTCCTACAATGAGCAGTTCTTC
16,TRBD2,TRBJ2-7,-,TRBV7-9,CASSPDLLAGAYEQYF,TGTGCCAGCAGCCCCGATTTACTAGCGGGGGCCTACGAGCAGTACTTC
13,-,TRBJ1-5,-,TRBV2,CASSEGHDQPQHF,TGTGCCAGCAGTGAAGGGCACGATCAGCCCCAGCATTTT